This TCR beta chain was documented in a study of T cell repertoires in cytomegalovirus infection. Study-level information: Public signatures in TCR beta pointed to CMV infection and matching HLA type. Notes on the study in general: Dominating the ex vivo response were TCR beta clonotypes that were CMV-specific and HLA-C-restricted. Cumulative frequency (of public TCR beta family members) identified carriers of CMV plus the relevant HLA.

On this clonotype itself: The antigen is undetermined.

From the reads, TCRdb called clonotypes with MiXCR, one entry per CDR3 protein. This sample has 450,000 to 550,000 distinct CDR3 sequences, with 16% found just once. Losses at the gene ends were 0 bases for V and 1 base for J; bases not matched to a gene: 3. Germline V gene lookup returns CDR1 SGHDT and CDR2 YYEEEE. CDR3 size: 16 residues. Sequencing used CD8+ T cells from PBMCs. This receptor was obtained from a human donor in good health (CMV status not recorded). Some clones in this sample may be carry-over from other donors' samples. V and J are TRBV5-6 and TRBJ1-5, with 8 bases fitting TRBD1. CDR3 bases: TGTGCCAGCAGCTTGGCAGGGGGCGGGAGCAATCAGCCCCAGCATTTT. Translated, it gives CASSLAGGGSNQPQHF.